The rows below give T cell receptor beta chains drawn from one sample of a study of memory CD4+ T cells and cytomegalovirus serostatus. Sequencing was performed with immunoSEQ multiplex PCR; in TCRdb, only in-frame clones are kept and a portion is missing. The repertoire consists of under 85,000 clones, with around 78% occurring once and the leading ten covering 2.6%. Sequenced sample: memory CD4+ T cells from blood. The receptors stem from an adult in good health and CMV-seropositive. The CDR3 runs from the conserved cysteine through the conserved F or W. Each record gives: V gene, J gene, CDR3 protein.

>TRBV9|TRBJ2-2
CASSVSLAGGQNTGELFF
>TRBV23-1|TRBJ2-1
CASSQSEVAGVSYNEQFF
>TRBV7-6|TRBJ2-1
CASSLRGLAGGPGYNEQFF
>TRBV4-1|TRBJ1-5
CASSQGTGGGWKQPQHF
>TRBV2|TRBJ1-5
CASSGDRDQPQHF
>TRBV15|TRBJ2-2
CATSRDPRAGELFF
>TRBV19|TRBJ2-7
CASSLQTLREGRYEQYF
>TRBV5-1|TRBJ1-2
CASSLGQGGRGYTF
>TRBV13|TRBJ2-5
CASSGRDRGETQYF
>TRBV18|TRBJ2-4
CASSPDGGAKNIQYF
>TRBV25-1|TRBJ1-6
CASVGRRNSPLHF
>TRBV7-2|TRBJ1-3
CASSSLPSGNTIYF
>TRBV6-4|TRBJ2-3
CASSYGGAPDTQYF
>TRBV15|TRBJ1-1
CATSRVVGSGHSSAEAFF
>TRBV28|TRBJ1-5
CASSAADQPQHF
>TRBV7-2|TRBJ2-5
CASSPPGVEETQYF
>TRBV19|TRBJ1-1
CASSILGGPGGAFF
>TRBV5-1|TRBJ1-1
CASSPGIINTEAFF
>TRBV10-3|TRBJ2-1
CAIRGALAGESNEQFF
>TRBV10-3|TRBJ1-1
CAISERTDREAFF
>TRBV10-3|TRBJ2-5
CAIRLDGQETQYF
>TRBV30|TRBJ2-7
CAWSGVYEQYF
>TRBV6-5|TRBJ2-1
CASSNRDRGNEQFF
>TRBV6-1|TRBJ2-3
CASRLAGDPTDTQYF
>TRBV9|TRBJ1-2
CASSRALDGYTF
>TRBV18|TRBJ2-2
CASSPPSRPTGELFF
>TRBV6-1|TRBJ2-6
CASSEGFVWLEQEGSGANVLTF
>TRBV4-3|TRBJ1-2
CASSPDRAWDYGYTF
>TRBV18|TRBJ2-5
CASAAGGQETQYF
>TRBV6-6|TRBJ2-4
CATYRREQAKNIQYF
>TRBV5-5|TRBJ2-1
CASSPTGTIYNEQFF
>TRBV2|TRBJ1-1
CASHLAGLSTTEAFF
>TRBV10-1|TRBJ2-2
CASSEARGAGELFF
>TRBV30|TRBJ1-2
CAWSTGQGTGGYTF
>TRBV7-9|TRBJ1-6
CASAARRDRGNSPLHF
>TRBV7-2|TRBJ1-4
CASTKGGSLEKLFF
>TRBV7-9|TRBJ1-1
CASSLGQGMNTEAFF
>TRBV5-1|TRBJ1-2
CASSLEGSNYGYTF
>TRBV30|TRBJ1-3
CACGEGLSGNTIYF
>TRBV6-1|TRBJ1-1
CASILLGQDTEAFF